Shown below are 8 T cell receptor beta chains from a single sample sequenced in a study of blood T cell repertoires in COVID-19. Profiled with immunoSEQ multiplex PCR; TCRdb holds only in-frame clones, not every one. Of 140,000 or so clones in the sample, roughly three quarters were seen once. The source material was peripheral blood. These receptors all stem from a woman aged 55-69 years with acute or convalescent COVID-19.

V and J are TRBV5-1 and TRBJ2-5, with D possibly TRBD1 on 6 matching bases. With 3 bases removed from V and 1 base from J, the gap between germline ends came to 7 bases. The germline gives CDR1 SGHRS, CDR2 YFSETQ. The CDR3 consists of 13 residues. The CDR3 sequence is CASSSQGQETQYF. Here the CDR3 DNA reads TGCGCCAGCAGCTCACAGGGCCAAGAGACCCAGTACTTC.

This clone was observed a handful of times. CDR3 sequence reads: CASIERNTGELFF. DNA of the CDR3: TGTGCCAGTATCGAGCGGAACACCGGGGAGCTGTTTTTT. This chain links TRBV19 with TRBJ2-2, with D hard to call. V was shortened by 7 bases and J by 1 base, with 7 bases between the two germline ends. The CDR3 is 13 residues long. In germline, CDR1 is LNHDA, CDR2 SQIVND (reference sequence).

The CDR3 sequence: CASSLAAGTEAFF. DNA for the CDR3: TGTGCCAGCAGCTTAGCGGCGGGCACTGAAGCTTTCTTT. The chain joins TRBV7-9 to TRBJ1-1; D uncertain. V gave up 0 bases and J gave up 4 bases, with 6 bases separating them. This CDR3 is 13 amino acids long. Germline loops: CDR1 SEHNR, CDR2 FQNEAQ (reference sequence).

V and J are TRBV30 and TRBJ1-6, with D uncertain. This CDR3 is built from 14 residues. Germline-derived CDR1 and CDR2 are GTSNPN and SVGIG (reference sequence). V was shortened by 0 bases and J by 11 bases, with 14 bases between the two germline ends. The CDR3 is CAWSVTGFWTPLHF. CDR3 DNA: TGTGCCTGGAGTGTAACGGGGTTTTGGACACCCCTCCACTTT.

This clone was counted a few times. V and J are TRBV19 and TRBJ1-4; D may be TRBD1 (5 bases). The CDR3 contains 14 residues. The ends were cut back, 7 bases at V and 4 bases at J, with 13 bases in the middle. Germline lookup yields CDR1 LNHDA and CDR2 SQIVND (reference sequence). The CDR3 spells CASTLAGDNEKLFF. The CDR3 DNA sequence: TGTGCCAGTACCCTGGCGGGGGATAATGAAAAACTGTTTTTT.

The J gene is TRBJ2-1, the V gene TRBV18; D is perhaps TRBD2 (6 bases). CDR3 length: 16 amino acids. Trimming took 3 bases from V and 7 from J, leaving 19 bases between them. CDR1 and CDR2 from the germline V gene are KGHSH and LQKENI. DNA of the CDR3: TGTGCCAGCTCACCTTCCGGGAGCCCCGTTAGGAATGAGCAGTTCTTC. Translation: CASSPSGSPVRNEQFF.

The chain couples TRBV5-1 to TRBJ2-2; 8 bases match TRBD1. This CDR3 is built from 15 residues. Germline CDR1 SGHRS, CDR2 YFSETQ. The V gene end was trimmed by 0 bases and the J gene end by 7 bases; junction bases not matched to a gene: 5. CDR3 residues: CASSLVDRGHGELFF. The CDR3 bases are TGCGCCAGCAGCTTGGTCGACAGGGGTCACGGGGAGCTGTTTTTT.

CDR3 protein: CASRGGQGVYGYTF. The CDR3 DNA sequence: TGTGCCAGCAGGGGGGGACAGGGCGTTTATGGCTACACCTTC. This chain uses TRBV28 with TRBJ1-2; TRBD1 matches at 9 bases. Trimming took 6 bases from V and 5 from J; bases not matched to a gene: 7. Germline CDR1 is MDHEN and CDR2 is SYDVKM. The CDR3 is made up of 14 amino acids.